The 2 T cell receptor beta chains presented below share a single source sample, sequenced in a study of shared clonotypes between healthy human individuals. The data were produced by immunoSEQ multiplex PCR, yet TCRdb's version contains in-frame clones alone and is incomplete. This table holds more than 850,000 clones, approximately 78% found once. Sequencing was performed on memory CD4+ T cells from PBMCs. Subset reported: CD45RA-negative fraction. The source of these receptors is a man between 18 and 29 years old in good health. Some clones in this sample may be carry-over from other donors' samples.

A word on this clone: Other DNA sequences in the same sample also yield this CDR3. The chain combines TRBV2 with TRBJ2-1; no definite D call. CDR1 SNHLY and CDR2 FYNNEI come from the germline V gene. V was pared by 2 bases and J by 0 bases, with 5 bases between. The CDR3 covers 14 residues. CDR3 loop: CASSETSSYNEQFF. The CDR3 DNA follows: TGTGCCAGCAGTGAAACGAGCTCCTACAATGAGCAGTTCTTC.

This clone has a single count. This chain links TRBV5-4 with TRBJ2-7; weak D call: TRBD2 (5 bases). The V end lost 0 bases, the J end lost 9 bases, and 13 bases lay between the germline ends. Germline V gene sequence: CDR1 SGHNT, CDR2 YYREEE (reference sequence). CDR3 length: 13 amino acids. CDR3 nucleotide sequence: TGTGCCAGCAGCTTGGAGGTCGGGGTGCGGCAGTACTTC. This codes for CASSLEVGVRQYF.